Detailed here is one T cell receptor (beta chain). The antigen is not known. Regarding time point: pre-treatment baseline. At 12 weeks after first infusion, RECIST 1.1 defined response for most patients. The data were obtained in a study of blood T cell dynamics during melanoma immunotherapy. Study context: Patients with metastatic melanoma got pembrolizumab or nivolumab-ipilimumab as first-line care. Study results and caveats: It remained unknown if the driving T cell clones were melanoma-specific.

Here immunoSEQ multiplex PCR was the method, and the copy in TCRdb shows in-frame clones only, minus some. Of tens of thousands of clones listed, roughly 91% are singletons. Trimming took 2 bases from V and 0 from J, leaving 8 bases between them. The CDR3 loop spans 14 amino acids. The germline V gene has CDR1 WSHSY and CDR2 SAAADI. This chain links TRBV10-2 with TRBJ2-7, with D perhaps matching TRBD1 (6 bases). The material sequenced was blood, taken from a patient treated with checkpoint blockade. The source is a human donor with melanoma. The DNA for the CDR3 is TGCGCCAGCAGTGAGGACAGGAGCTCCTACGAGCAGTACTTC. This sequence encodes CASSEDRSSYEQYF.